The present entry profiles one T cell receptor beta chain with its context. Antigen unknown. The Oncomine TCR Beta short-read assay was what sequenced the DNA obtained from cultured CD4+ T cells. TCRdb passed the PCR reads through MiXCR, listing each CDR3 protein once. The data contain about 11,000 distinct CDR3 sequences, 50% to 55% of them singletons. Treatment given: approximately 9-day PBMC culture with coronavirus spike peptide pools or control peptides (ViraFEST assay). The record originates from a study of vaccination and CD4 T cells after COVID-19. About the research overall: Overlapping spike peptides of SARS-CoV-2, HCoV-NL63, HCoV-OC43 and HCoV-229E were used, and cells were stimulated with them. Cultures designated as controls were supplied with a CEFX pool, an HIV-1 Nef pool, or no peptide.

The germline CDR1 and CDR2 sequences are MNHEY and SVGAGI. The germline V and J ends were trimmed by 0 bases and 7 bases, with 12 bases remaining between them. The CDR3 has 14 residues. This TCR was sampled from a human donor who had recovered from COVID-19. The genes are TRBV6-5 and TRBJ2-5; the D is unclear. The sequenced sample consisted of CD4+ T cells from blood, cultured in vitro. CDR3 protein: CASSYSEKLATQYF. The CDR3 DNA reads TGTGCCAGCAGTTACTCGGAGAAACTTGCGACCCAGTACTTC.